This paragraph reports one TCR beta chain. The target antigen is unknown. Scientists made TCR beta libraries using quantitative 5'-RACE with molecular barcodes. TCRdb independently ran MiXCR on the 5' RACE reads; one entry per CDR3 protein. The repertoire holds about 340,000 distinct CDR3 sequences, with less than 10% as singletons. The CDR3 extends over 14 amino acids. Germline-derived CDR1 and CDR2 are DFQATT and SNEGSKA (reference sequence). The V segment lost 6 bases and the J segment 0 bases; nucleotides outside the gene matches: 4. This sample was taken from a study of CD8 T cells in ankylosing spondylitis. Study-wide results and limits: A number of the motif variants had already been described in reactive arthritis synovial fluid and blood. In ankylosing spondylitis blood, a motif of roughly 8 highly homologous TCR beta variants appeared characteristic. Disease-associated clones were CD8+ and fairly uncommon in peripheral blood. Clones tied to disease were said to be significantly enriched in matched ankylosing spondylitis synovial fluid.

The source of this sequence is a male donor with ankylosing spondylitis. This chain links TRBV20-1 with TRBJ2-7, with TRBD2 matching 11 bases. The specimen sequenced was blood, either unsorted or a sorted T cell fraction (not recorded which). The CDR3 coding sequence is TGCAGTGCATCCACTAGCGGGAGCTCCTACGAGCAGTACTTC. The encoded protein is CSASTSGSSYEQYF.